One and the same sample provided the 3 T cell receptor beta chains below, sequenced in a study of Tregs in tolerant kidney transplant recipients. Profiling relied on immunoSEQ multiplex PCR, and the TCRdb table lists in-frame clones only, not all of them. The sample records about 81,000 clones, around nine tenths being singletons. Related graft donors supplied nonmyeloablative bone marrow transplants, and mixed chimerism was transient. The specimen was CD4+ T cells from blood (PBMCs), collected 24 months after the transplant. The receptors stem from a human patient who received a combined kidney and bone marrow transplant. Part of the T cells may come from the graft donor.

The chain couples TRBV7-2 to TRBJ2-5, with 9 bases matching TRBD2. The J call may be in error: the DNA end matches TRBJ2-7 better. Germline loops: CDR1 SGHTA, CDR2 FQGNSA. The CDR3 runs 15 residues. CDR3 in amino acids: CASSLAVSGGYEQYF. CDR3 sequence (DNA): TGTGCCAGCAGCTTAGCCGTTAGCGGGGGCTACGAGCAGTACTTC.

V and J are TRBV5-1 and TRBJ1-1, with TRBD1 matching 9 bases. The CDR3 is 13 amino acids. V lost 4 bases to trimming and J lost 7 bases; unmatched junction nucleotides: 5. Per the germline V gene, CDR1 is SGHRS and CDR2 is YFSETQ. The CDR3 region has the DNA TGCGCCAGCAGCGTGGGACAGGGTTTTGAAGCTTTCTTT. As protein: CASSVGQGFEAFF.

This clone was observed a few times. The V call is TRBV4-2, the J call TRBJ1-3; no definite D call. Trimming took off 0 bases at V and 1 base at J, with 7 bases between the two ends. The CDR3 length is 15 residues. Germline V CDR1 and CDR2: LGHNA, YNFKEQ. The CDR3 sequence is CASSQERRSGNTIYF. For the CDR3, the DNA is TGTGCCAGCAGCCAAGAGCGGAGGTCTGGAAACACCATATATTTT.